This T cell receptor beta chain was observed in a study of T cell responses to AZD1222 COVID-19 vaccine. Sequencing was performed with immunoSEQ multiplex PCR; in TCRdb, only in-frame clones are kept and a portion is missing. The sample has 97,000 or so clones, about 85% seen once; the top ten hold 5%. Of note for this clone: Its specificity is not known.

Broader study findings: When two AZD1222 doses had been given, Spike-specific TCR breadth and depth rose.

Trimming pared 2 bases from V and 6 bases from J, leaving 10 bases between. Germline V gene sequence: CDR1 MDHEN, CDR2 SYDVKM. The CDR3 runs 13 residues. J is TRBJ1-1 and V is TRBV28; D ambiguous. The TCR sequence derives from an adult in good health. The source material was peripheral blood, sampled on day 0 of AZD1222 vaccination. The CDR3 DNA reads TGTGCCAGCAGTTTAGTGGCAAGGCCTGAAGCTTTCTTT. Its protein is CASSLVARPEAFF.